Below, 9 T cell receptor beta chains from the same sample are listed, as sequenced in a study of cytomegalovirus exposure and HLA in healthy donors. TCRdb's table, derived via immunoSEQ multiplex PCR, lists solely in-frame clones and lacks some. The sample has 160,000 or so clones, around nine tenths seen once. Sequencing was carried out using PBMCs. These receptors were obtained from a woman aged 30 to 39 in good health and CMV-seronegative.

The rearrangement links TRBV27 to TRBJ2-7; D is possibly TRBD1 (7 bases). V dropped 2 bases and J dropped 2 bases, with 16 bases sitting between them. The CDR3 totals 16 residues. Germline values: CDR1 MNHEY, CDR2 SMNVEV (reference sequence). The CDR3 DNA follows: TGTGCCAGCAGTTTAACGGGTCAGGGGGGCACCTACGAGCAGTACTTC. It encodes CASSLTGQGGTYEQYF.

The V call is TRBV2, the J call TRBJ1-2, with D uncertain. This CDR3 has 15 residues. Germline CDR1 SNHLY, CDR2 FYNNEI. V was shortened by 4 bases and J by 8 bases, with 20 bases between the two germline ends. The CDR3 protein is CASSVVPEAMDGYTF. CDR3 sequence (DNA): TGTGCCAGCAGTGTCGTGCCGGAGGCTATGGACGGCTACACCTTC.

The chain is built from TRBV7-9 and TRBJ2-3; 13 bases agree with TRBD2. This CDR3 has 15 amino acids. V lost 8 bases to trimming and J lost 4 bases; unmatched junction nucleotides: 6. Germline CDR1 and CDR2: SEHNR and FQNEAQ (reference sequence). This CDR3 reads CASRRTSGGPDTQYF. CDR3 bases: TGTGCCAGCCGCCGGACTAGCGGGGGACCAGATACGCAGTATTTT.

V is TRBV6-5 and J is TRBJ1-2; D is unresolved. V was trimmed by 6 bases and J by 3 bases, leaving 11 bases between them. Germline V gene data show CDR1 as MNHEY and CDR2 as SVGAGI. The CDR3 runs 13 residues. The CDR3 spells CASSSGEYYGYTF. CDR3 coding DNA: TGTGCCAGCAGCTCCGGAGAATACTATGGCTACACCTTC.

The gene calls are TRBV5-1 and TRBJ2-1; TRBD2 is a possible D gene (5 bases). Germline CDR1 SGHRS, CDR2 YFSETQ. Trimming removed 2 bases at V and 6 bases at J, with 9 bases between. The CDR3 has 13 residues. The CDR3 coding sequence is TGCGCCAGCAGCTTACCGGGATTCAATGAGCAGTTCTTC. This encodes CASSLPGFNEQFF.

This clone was observed a single time. The CDR3 DNA sequence: TGCAGCGCCGAAACCGGTTCCTACGAGCAGTACTTC. Residues: CSAETGSYEQYF. The genes are TRBV29-1 and TRBJ2-7; D gene uncertain. The CDR3 sequence is 12 residues long. V was trimmed by 7 bases and J by 1 base, leaving 11 bases between them. The germline V gene has CDR1 SQVTM and CDR2 ANQGSEA.

This chain connects TRBV5-6 to TRBJ1-2; D remains ambiguous. Trimming took off 5 bases at V and 8 bases at J, with 22 bases between the two ends. Germline CDR1 SGHDT, CDR2 YYEEEE. The CDR3 extends over 15 amino acids. CDR3 nucleotide sequence: TGTGCCAGCAGTGGGTATGTATCTTCGTCGGGAGGCTACACCTTC. Amino acid sequence: CASSGYVSSSGGYTF.

The table lists this clone with many counts. The rearrangement uses TRBV6-4 and TRBJ2-2; D is perhaps TRBD1 (6 bases). Germline CDR1 MRHNA, CDR2 SNTAGT. Trimming left V 4 bases short and J 3 bases short, with 6 bases between. The CDR3 is 13 residues long. CDR3 amino acids: CASSAGDTGELFF. DNA for the CDR3: TGTGCCAGCAGTGCAGGGGACACCGGGGAGCTGTTTTTT.

V and J are TRBV5-4 and TRBJ1-1; no definite D call. The CDR3 runs to 15 residues. V lost 0 bases and J lost 3, with 12 bases in between. CDR1 SGHNT and CDR2 YYREEE come from the germline V gene (reference sequence). In DNA, the CDR3 is TGTGCCAGCAGCTTGGCCACTATACGAGACACTGAAGCTTTCTTT. Amino acid sequence: CASSLATIRDTEAFF.